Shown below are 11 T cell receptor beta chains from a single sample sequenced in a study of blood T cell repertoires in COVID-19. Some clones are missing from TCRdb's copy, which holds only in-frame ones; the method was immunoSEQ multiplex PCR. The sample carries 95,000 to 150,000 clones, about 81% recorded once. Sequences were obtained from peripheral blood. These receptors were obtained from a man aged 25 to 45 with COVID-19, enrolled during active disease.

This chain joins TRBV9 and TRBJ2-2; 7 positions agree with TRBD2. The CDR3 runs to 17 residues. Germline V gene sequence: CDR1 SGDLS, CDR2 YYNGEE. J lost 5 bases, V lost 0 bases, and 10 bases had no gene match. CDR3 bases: TGTGCCAGCAGCGTAGAGGGAGCGGGGACCGGGACCGGGGAGCTGTTTTTT. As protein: CASSVEGAGTGTGELFF.

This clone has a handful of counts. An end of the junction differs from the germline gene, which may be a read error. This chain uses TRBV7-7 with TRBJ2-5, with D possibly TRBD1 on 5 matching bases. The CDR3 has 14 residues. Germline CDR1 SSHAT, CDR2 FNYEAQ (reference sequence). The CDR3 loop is CASSLVTGQETQYF. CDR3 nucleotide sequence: TGTGCTAGCAGCTTAGTTACAGGCCAAGAGACCCAGTACTTC.

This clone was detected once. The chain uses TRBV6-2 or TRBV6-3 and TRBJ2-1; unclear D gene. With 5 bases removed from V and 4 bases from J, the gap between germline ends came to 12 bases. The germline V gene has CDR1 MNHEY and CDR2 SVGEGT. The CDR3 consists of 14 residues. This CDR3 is CASSAGPLYNEQFF. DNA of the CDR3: TGTGCCAGCAGTGCCGGTCCGCTATACAATGAGCAGTTCTTC.

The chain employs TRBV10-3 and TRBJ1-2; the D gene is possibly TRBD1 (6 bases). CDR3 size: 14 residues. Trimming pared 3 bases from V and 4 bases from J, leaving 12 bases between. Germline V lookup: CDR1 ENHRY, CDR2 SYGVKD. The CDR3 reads CAISDGQGFYGYTF. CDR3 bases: TGTGCCATCAGTGACGGGCAGGGGTTCTATGGCTACACCTTC.

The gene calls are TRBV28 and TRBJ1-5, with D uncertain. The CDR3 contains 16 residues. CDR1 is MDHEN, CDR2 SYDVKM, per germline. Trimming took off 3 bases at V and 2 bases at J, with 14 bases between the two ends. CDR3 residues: CASSFPGVDGNQPQHF. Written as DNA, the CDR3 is TGTGCCAGCAGTTTTCCCGGGGTAGATGGCAATCAGCCCCAGCATTTT.

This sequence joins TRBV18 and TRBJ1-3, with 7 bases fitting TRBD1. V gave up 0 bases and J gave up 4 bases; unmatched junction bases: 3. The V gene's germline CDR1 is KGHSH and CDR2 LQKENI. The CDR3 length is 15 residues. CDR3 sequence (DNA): TGTGCCAGCTCACCACCGACAGGGAGCGGAAACACCATATATTTT. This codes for CASSPPTGSGNTIYF.

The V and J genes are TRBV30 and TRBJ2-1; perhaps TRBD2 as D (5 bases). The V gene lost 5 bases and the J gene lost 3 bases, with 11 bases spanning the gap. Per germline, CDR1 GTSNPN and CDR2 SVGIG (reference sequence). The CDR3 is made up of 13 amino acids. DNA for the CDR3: TGTGCCTGGGAGGGAGATAGCTACAATGAGCAGTTCTTC. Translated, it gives CAWEGDSYNEQFF.

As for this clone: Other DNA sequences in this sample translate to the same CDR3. The CDR3 is CASSLGASGRTDTQYF. The CDR3 region has the DNA TGTGCCAGCAGCTTGGGAGCTAGCGGGCGGACAGATACGCAGTATTTT. The gene calls are TRBV5-6 and TRBJ2-3; 8 bases match TRBD2. The junction had 6 bases not matched to a gene; V was cut back by 0 bases and J by 3 bases. CDR1 and CDR2 from the germline V gene are SGHDT and YYEEEE. This CDR3 is 16 amino acids long. Based on the CDR3 plus reference TRBV5-6 and TRBJ2-3, the full variable domain is DAGVTQSPTHLIKTRGQQVTLRCSPKSGHDTVSWYQQALGQGPQFIFQYYEEEERQRGNFPDRFSGHQFPNYSSELNVNALLLGDSALYLCASSLGASGRTDTQYFGPGTRLTVL.

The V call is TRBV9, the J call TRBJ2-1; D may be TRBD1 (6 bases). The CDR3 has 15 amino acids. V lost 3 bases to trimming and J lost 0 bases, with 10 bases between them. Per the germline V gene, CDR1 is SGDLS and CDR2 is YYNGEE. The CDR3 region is CASSALTGSYNEQFF. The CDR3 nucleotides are TGTGCCAGCAGCGCCCTGACAGGCTCCTACAATGAGCAGTTCTTC.

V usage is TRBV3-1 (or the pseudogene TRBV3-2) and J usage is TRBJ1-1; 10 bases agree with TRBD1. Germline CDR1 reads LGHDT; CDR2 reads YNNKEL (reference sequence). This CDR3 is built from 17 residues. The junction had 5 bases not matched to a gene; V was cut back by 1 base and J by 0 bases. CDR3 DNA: TGTGCCAGCAGCCAAGTCGTGGACAGGGGGTTGAACACTGAAGCTTTCTTT. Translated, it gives CASSQVVDRGLNTEAFF.

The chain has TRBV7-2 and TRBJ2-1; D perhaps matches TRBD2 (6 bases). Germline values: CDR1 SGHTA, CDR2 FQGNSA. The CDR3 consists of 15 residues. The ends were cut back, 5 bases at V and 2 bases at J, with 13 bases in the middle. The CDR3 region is CASSITSRPYNEQFF. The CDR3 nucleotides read TGTGCCAGCAGCATAACTAGCCGCCCCTACAATGAGCAGTTCTTC.